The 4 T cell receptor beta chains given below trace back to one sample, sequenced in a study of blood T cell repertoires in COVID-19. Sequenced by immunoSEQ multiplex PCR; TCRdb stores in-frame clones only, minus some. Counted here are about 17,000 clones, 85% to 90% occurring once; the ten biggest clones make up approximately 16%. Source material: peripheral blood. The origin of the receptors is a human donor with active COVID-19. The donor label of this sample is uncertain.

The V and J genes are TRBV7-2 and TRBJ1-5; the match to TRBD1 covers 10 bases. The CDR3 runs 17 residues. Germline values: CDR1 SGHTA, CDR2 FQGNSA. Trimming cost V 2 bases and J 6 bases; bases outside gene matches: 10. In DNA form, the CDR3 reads TGTGCCAGCAGCTTACTGGACCGGGACAGGGGAGGTCAGCCCCAGCATTTT. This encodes CASSLLDRDRGGQPQHF.

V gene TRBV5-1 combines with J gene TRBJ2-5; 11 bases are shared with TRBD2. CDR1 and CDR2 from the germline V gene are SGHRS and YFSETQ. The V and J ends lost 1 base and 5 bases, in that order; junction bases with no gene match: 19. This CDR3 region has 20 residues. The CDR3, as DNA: TGCGCCAGCAGCTTGTTTCTCCTTTCTCTTGTAGCGGGGGGGTCGGAGACCCAGTACTTC. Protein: CASSLFLLSLVAGGSETQYF.

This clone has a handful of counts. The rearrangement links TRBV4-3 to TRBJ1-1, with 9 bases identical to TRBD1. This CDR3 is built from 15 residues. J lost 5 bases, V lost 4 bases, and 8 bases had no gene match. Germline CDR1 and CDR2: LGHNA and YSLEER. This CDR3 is CASSRGTGGPTEAFF. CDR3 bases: TGCGCCAGCAGCCGCGGCACAGGGGGCCCGACTGAAGCTTTCTTT.

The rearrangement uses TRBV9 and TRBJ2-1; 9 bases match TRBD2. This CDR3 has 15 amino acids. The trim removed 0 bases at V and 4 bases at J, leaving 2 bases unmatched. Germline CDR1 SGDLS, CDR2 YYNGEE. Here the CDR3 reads CASSVGAGGYNEQFF. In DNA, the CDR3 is TGTGCCAGCAGCGTAGGAGCGGGGGGTTACAATGAGCAGTTCTTC.